This T cell receptor (beta chain) derives from a study of T cells in Graves' hyperthyroidism and ophthalmopathy. Across the whole study: Pretreatment peripheral blood was obtained at initial diagnosis.

The CDR3 is 15 residues long. The V end was cut by 5 bases, the J end by 1 base, with 9 bases between. In germline, CDR1 is PRHDT, CDR2 FYEKMQ (reference sequence). This clonotype was found many times. What it recognizes is unknown. Amplification yielded TCR beta CDR3 regions, with RNA transcripts as the source. With the HTBI primer set, the TCR CDR3 went through a first round of RT-PCR. In TCRdb, the multiplex PCR reads were re-called with MiXCR into one record per CDR3 protein. The sample yields about 360,000 distinct CDR3 sequences, approximately 13% seen once. Study observations and caveats: Separating ophthalmopathy from stable hyperthyroidism was achieved by a 13 V-J model.

Sequencing used blood. The chain is built from TRBV13 and TRBJ2-6, with a weak D call TRBD1 (5 bases). The TCR originated in a woman in her late teens or twenties with Graves' hyperthyroidism. The CDR3 is CASSTRQSGANVLTF. CDR3 sequence (DNA): TGTGCCAGCAGCACACGACAGTCTGGGGCCAACGTCCTGACTTTC.